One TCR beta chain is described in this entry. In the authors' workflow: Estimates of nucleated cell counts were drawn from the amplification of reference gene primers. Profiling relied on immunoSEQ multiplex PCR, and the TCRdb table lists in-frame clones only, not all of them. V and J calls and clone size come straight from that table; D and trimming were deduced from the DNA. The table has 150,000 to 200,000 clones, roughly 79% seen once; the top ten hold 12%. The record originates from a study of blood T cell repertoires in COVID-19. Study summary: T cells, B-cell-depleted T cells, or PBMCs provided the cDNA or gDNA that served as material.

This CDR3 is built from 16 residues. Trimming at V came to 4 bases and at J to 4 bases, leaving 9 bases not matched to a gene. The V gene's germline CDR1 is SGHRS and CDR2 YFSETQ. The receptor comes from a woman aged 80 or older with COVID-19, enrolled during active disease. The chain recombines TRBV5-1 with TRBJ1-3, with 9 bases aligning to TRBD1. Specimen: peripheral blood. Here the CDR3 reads CASSPRTGAGGNTIYF. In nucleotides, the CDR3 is TGCGCCAGCAGCCCCCGGACAGGGGCGGGCGGAAACACCATATATTTT.